A single sample is the source of the 22 T cell receptor beta chains below, sequenced in a study of cytomegalovirus exposure and HLA in healthy donors. The PCR ran on 60 Vbeta and 13 Jbeta primers. Repertoires were generated with immunoSEQ multiplex PCR, while TCRdb's copy carries only in-frame clones and drops some. Among some 170,000 clones listed, approximately 70% were seen once. The sequenced sample consisted of PBMCs. The receptors were sampled from a human donor in good health.

The rearrangement uses TRBV6-1 and TRBJ2-1, with 7 positions matching TRBD2. Germline CDR1 and CDR2: MNHNS and SASEGT. The CDR3 has 16 amino acids. J gave up 5 bases and V 1 base, and 8 bases lay outside the gene matches. CDR3 amino acids: CASSEGMAGENNEQFF. The CDR3 nucleotides are TGTGCCAGCAGTGAAGGAATGGCGGGGGAAAACAATGAGCAGTTCTTC.

This chain connects TRBV18 to TRBJ2-1; 10 nucleotides line up with TRBD2. There are 17 residues in the CDR3. V lost 0 bases to trimming and J lost 6 bases; unmatched junction nucleotides: 8. Germline V gives CDR1 KGHSH, CDR2 LQKENI. The chain's CDR3 is CASSPPIGTSAVNEQFF. CDR3 nucleotide sequence: TGTGCCAGCTCACCACCGATAGGGACTAGCGCGGTCAATGAGCAGTTCTTC.

The genes are TRBV15 and TRBJ1-5; D uncertain. V was trimmed by 1 base and J by 0 bases, leaving 13 bases between them. Germline V gives CDR1 LNHNV, CDR2 YYDKDF (reference sequence). This CDR3 is 17 amino acids long. The CDR3 DNA follows: TGTGCCACCAGCAGAGGAGGATCTCAGTATAGCAATCAGCCCCAGCATTTT. It is translated as CATSRGGSQYSNQPQHF.

The J gene is TRBJ2-1, the V gene TRBV7-6, with 7 bases identical to TRBD1. The V gene's germline CDR1 is SGHVS and CDR2 FNYEAQ. The CDR3 runs to 13 residues. J lost 6 bases, V lost 5 bases, and 4 bases had no gene match. CDR3 loop: CASSETGVNEQFF. Written as DNA, the CDR3 is TGTGCCAGCAGCGAAACAGGGGTCAATGAGCAGTTCTTC. The full variable domain, with the rest looked up from reference TRBV7-6 and TRBJ2-1, is GAGVSQSPRYKVTKRGQDVALRCDPISGHVSLYWYRQALGQGPEFLTYFNYEAQQDKSGLPNDRFSAERPEGSISTLTIQRTEQRDSAMYRCASSETGVNEQFFGPGTRLTVL.

The chain has TRBV19 and TRBJ1-5; no definite D call. Trimming cost V 3 bases and J 0 bases, with 9 bases left between them. Germline CDR1 and CDR2: LNHDA and SQIVND (reference sequence). CDR3 length equals 15 residues. In nucleotides, the CDR3 is TGTGCCAGTAGTATGGGAGAATATAGCAATCAGCCCCAGCATTTT. Protein: CASSMGEYSNQPQHF.

J is TRBJ2-2 and V is TRBV9; unclear D gene. V lost 0 bases, J lost 4 bases, and 10 bases lay in between. CDR3 length: 15 residues. Germline V gene lookup returns CDR1 SGDLS and CDR2 YYNGEE. The chain's CDR3 is CASSVATSFTGELFF. For the CDR3, the DNA is TGTGCCAGCAGCGTAGCGACTTCCTTCACCGGGGAGCTGTTTTTT.

V is TRBV5-5 and J is TRBJ1-5; D unclear. V dropped 4 bases and J dropped 0 bases, with 5 bases sitting between them. The CDR3 is 13 amino acids. The germline gives CDR1 SGHKS, CDR2 YYEKEE (reference sequence). In DNA, the CDR3 is TGTGCCAGCAGCGCAGATAGCAATCAGCCCCAGCATTTT. This encodes CASSADSNQPQHF.

The rearrangement links TRBV5-4 to TRBJ2-1, with D perhaps matching TRBD1 (6 bases). This CDR3 comprises 14 residues. V lost 4 bases and J 8 bases, leaving 16 bases between the germline ends. Germline CDR1 SGHNT, CDR2 YYREEE (reference sequence). CDR3 DNA: TGTGCCAGCAGCCCAGGGGTCAGGGGTGATGAGCAGTTCTTC. This codes for CASSPGVRGDEQFF. Using reference TRBV5-4 and TRBJ2-1 for the parts outside the CDR3, the full variable domain is ETGVTQSPTHLIKTRGQQVTLRCSSQSGHNTVSWYQQALGQGPQFIFQYYREEENGRGNFPPRFSGLQFPNYSSELNVNALELDDSALYLCASSPGVRGDEQFFGPGTRLTVL.

The chain uses TRBV11-2 and TRBJ2-1, with a weak D call TRBD1 (6 bases). CDR3 size: 13 residues. In germline, CDR1 is SGHAT, CDR2 FQNNGV. The germline V and J ends were trimmed by 5 bases and 8 bases, with 13 bases remaining between them. The chain's CDR3 is CASSPGPGDEQFF. CDR3 nucleotide sequence: TGTGCCAGCAGCCCGGGCCCAGGGGATGAGCAGTTCTTC.

This clone was seen just once. This chain joins TRBV6-1 and TRBJ1-2; 9 bases align to TRBD1. The CDR3 has 14 amino acids. Trimming removed 4 bases from V and 4 bases from J; junction bases left unmatched: 4. CDR1 is MNHNS and CDR2 is SASEGT in the germline V gene. CDR3 sequence reads: CASSAQGAVYGYTF. For the CDR3, the DNA is TGTGCCAGCAGTGCACAGGGGGCTGTCTATGGCTACACCTTC.

J is TRBJ2-5 and V is TRBV7-9; TRBD1 is a possible D gene (6 bases). The V gene's germline CDR1 is SEHNR and CDR2 FQNEAQ (reference sequence). Between the trimmed V and J ends, which lost 4 bases and 5 bases, there was a span of 17 bases. CDR3 size: 15 residues. The CDR3, as DNA: TGTGCCAGCAGCTCCCCGACAGGCCTCTGGGAGACCCAGTACTTC. This translates into CASSSPTGLWETQYF.

The rearrangement uses TRBV5-5 and TRBJ1-5; D possibly corresponds to TRBD1 (5 bases). V was shortened by 0 bases and J by 6 bases, with 13 bases between the two germline ends. This CDR3 has 15 amino acids. The germline V gene encodes CDR1 SGHKS and CDR2 YYEKEE (reference sequence). In DNA, the CDR3 is TGTGCCAGCAGCTTGGAACCAGGGCCCACTCAGCCCCAGCATTTT. It codes for CASSLEPGPTQPQHF. Based on the CDR3 plus reference TRBV5-5 and TRBJ1-5, the full variable domain is DAGVTQSPTHLIKTRGQQVTLRCSPISGHKSVSWYQQVLGQGPQFIFQYYEKEERGRGNFPDRFSARQFPNYSSELNVNALLLGDSALYLCASSLEPGPTQPQHFGDGTRLSIL.

This clone was detected a few times. V is TRBV5-1 and J is TRBJ2-7, with D possibly being TRBD2 (6 bases). Germline V gives CDR1 SGHRS, CDR2 YFSETQ. Deletions cut 0 bases from V and 5 bases from J, with 12 bases between. The CDR3 is 14 residues long. CDR3 sequence reads: CASSLVAGTDEQYF. In DNA form, the CDR3 reads TGCGCCAGCAGCTTGGTCGCAGGGACTGACGAGCAGTACTTC.

The CDR3 reads CATSRDGDTGRAFF. The DNA of the CDR3 is TGTGCCACCAGCAGAGATGGGGACACGGGGCGAGCTTTCTTT. The chain employs TRBV15 and TRBJ1-1; tentatively, D is TRBD1 (6 bases). The CDR3 extends over 14 amino acids. From germline, CDR1 is LNHNV and CDR2 YYDKDF (reference sequence). V was trimmed by 0 bases and J by 10 bases, leaving 15 bases between them.

The chain has TRBV5-1 and TRBJ2-7; the D gene is possibly TRBD1 (6 bases). Looked up from germline, CDR1 is SGHRS and CDR2 is YFSETQ. Trimming cost V 4 bases and J 2 bases, with 16 bases left between them. The CDR3 is 15 amino acids. The CDR3 DNA is TGCGCCAGCAGCCCGATGGTGGGGGCGGCCTACGAGCAGTACTTC. This translates into CASSPMVGAAYEQYF.

The rearrangement links TRBV6-1 to TRBJ2-7, with 8 nucleotides matching TRBD2. Trimming at V came to 6 bases and at J to 2 bases, leaving 3 bases not matched to a gene. The CDR3 runs 13 residues. Germline assignment: CDR1 MNHNS and CDR2 SASEGT. The CDR3 reads CASRRGETYEQYF. For the CDR3, the DNA is TGTGCCAGCAGGCGGGGGGAAACCTACGAGCAGTACTTC.

The gene calls are TRBV7-3 and TRBJ2-3; TRBD2 matches at 15 bases. The CDR3 consists of 14 residues. V lost 3 bases, J lost 11 bases, and 3 bases stayed unmatched. Germline CDR1 is SGHTA and CDR2 is FQGTGA. The CDR3 spells CASSLGLAGGKQYF. The CDR3 DNA is TGTGCCAGCAGCTTGGGACTAGCGGGGGGTAAGCAGTATTTT. Combining the CDR3 with reference TRBV7-3 and TRBJ2-3 gives the whole variable domain GAGVSQTPSNKVTEKGKYVELRCDPISGHTALYWYRQSLGQGPEFLIYFQGTGAADDSGLPNDRFFAVRPEGSVSTLKIQRTERGDSAVYLCASSLGLAGGKQYFGPGTRLTVL.

The chain has TRBV19 and TRBJ1-1; D might be TRBD1 (6 bases). This CDR3 is 13 amino acids long. Deletions cut 3 bases from V and 4 bases from J, with 9 bases between. Germline CDR1 is LNHDA and CDR2 is SQIVND (reference sequence). CDR3 nucleotides: TGTGCCAGTAGTATTCAGGGGACCACTGAAGCTTTCTTT. Protein: CASSIQGTTEAFF.

J is TRBJ2-3 and V is TRBV6-6; tentative D call: TRBD2 (6 bases). Trimming took off 2 bases at V and 0 bases at J, with 9 bases between the two ends. The CDR3 sequence is 15 residues long. CDR1 is MNHNY and CDR2 is SVGAGI in the germline V gene (reference sequence). The DNA of the CDR3 is TGTGCCAGCAGTTACGGACTACCTAGCACAGATACGCAGTATTTT. Its protein product is CASSYGLPSTDTQYF.

The J gene is TRBJ1-2, the V gene TRBV27, with D possibly TRBD1 on 6 matching bases. The CDR3 is 15 amino acids. Germline CDR1 reads MNHEY; CDR2 reads SMNVEV (reference sequence). Trimming cost V 8 bases and J 4 bases, with 20 bases left between them. The CDR3 is CASLPSGGSGYGYTF. The CDR3 nucleotides are TGTGCCAGCCTACCTAGCGGGGGCTCTGGCTATGGCTACACCTTC.

This sequence joins TRBV19 and TRBJ1-2, with D possibly matching TRBD1 (6 bases). The CDR3 sequence is 14 residues long. Germline V CDR1 and CDR2: LNHDA, SQIVND (reference sequence). V shed 5 bases and J shed 4 bases, with 14 bases lying between them. In DNA, the CDR3 is TGTGCCAGTAGTGGCAGGGGTTCACCCTATGGCTACACCTTC. It yields the protein CASSGRGSPYGYTF. Using reference TRBV19 and TRBJ1-2 for the parts outside the CDR3, the full variable domain is DGGITQSPKYLFRKEGQNVTLSCEQNLNHDAMYWYRQDPGQGLRLIYYSQIVNDFQKGDIAEGYSVSREKKESFPLTVTSAQKNPTAFYLCASSGRGSPYGYTFGSGTRLTVV.

CDR3 loop: CASSGQTSDREAFF. The DNA of the CDR3 is TGTGCCAGCAGCGGACAGACCTCAGATCGTGAAGCTTTCTTT. The V and J genes are TRBV6-6 and TRBJ1-1; tentative D call: TRBD1 (6 bases). This CDR3 has 14 residues. V was shortened by 6 bases and J by 7 bases, with 18 bases between the two germline ends. Germline-derived CDR1 and CDR2 are MNHNY and SVGAGI (reference sequence).